This TCR beta chain originates from a study of T cell repertoires in aging, cancer and after chemotherapy. Findings of the study overall: Healthy donors lost TCR diversity with age mainly through richness, cancer patients through richness and evenness. Across the chemotherapy interval, each cancer cohort showed higher median generation probability, suggesting thymic rebound.

This clonotype is classed as large. As yet, its antigen is unknown. Rearranged V-D-J TRB sequences were amplified with a mixed TRB-A/B primer pool. A single record per CDR3 protein comes from TCRdb applying MiXCR to the multiplex PCR reads. The sample lists several thousand distinct CDR3 sequences, about 30% occurring once. TCR beta rearrangements were amplified from peripheral blood genomic DNA. This CDR3 has 16 residues. V was cut by 5 bases and J by 1 base, with 16 bases left in between. The receptor comes from a human donor with a blood cancer. The chain has TRBV12-3 or TRBV12-4 and TRBJ2-3; D possibly corresponds to TRBD2 (6 bases). The sequencing input was blood. CDR3 loop: CASSTIASARTDTQYF. CDR3 in DNA: TGTGCCAGCAGTACAATCGCTAGCGCGCGCACAGATACGCAGTATTTT.